The T cell receptor (beta chain) described here comes from a study of blood T cell repertoires in COVID-19. Only in-frame clones appear in the TCRdb table, and some are missing; sequencing was by immunoSEQ multiplex PCR. The profile covers 250,000 to 350,000 clones, with around 89% appearing a single time and about 2.2% taken by the ten largest. The CDR3 length is 15 residues. Germline lookup yields CDR1 ENHRY and CDR2 SYGVKD. After removal of 6 bases from V and 1 base from J, the junction contained 8 bases not matched to a gene. The rearrangement joins TRBV10-3 to TRBJ1-2; 7 bases are shared with TRBD1. The clonotype comes from a young woman who had recovered from COVID-19. Source material: PBMCs or T cells enriched from blood (not recorded which). The CDR3 DNA sequence: TGTGCCATCAGCGAACAGGGGTTTGGTAACTATGGCTACACCTTC. Translation: CAISEQGFGNYGYTF.